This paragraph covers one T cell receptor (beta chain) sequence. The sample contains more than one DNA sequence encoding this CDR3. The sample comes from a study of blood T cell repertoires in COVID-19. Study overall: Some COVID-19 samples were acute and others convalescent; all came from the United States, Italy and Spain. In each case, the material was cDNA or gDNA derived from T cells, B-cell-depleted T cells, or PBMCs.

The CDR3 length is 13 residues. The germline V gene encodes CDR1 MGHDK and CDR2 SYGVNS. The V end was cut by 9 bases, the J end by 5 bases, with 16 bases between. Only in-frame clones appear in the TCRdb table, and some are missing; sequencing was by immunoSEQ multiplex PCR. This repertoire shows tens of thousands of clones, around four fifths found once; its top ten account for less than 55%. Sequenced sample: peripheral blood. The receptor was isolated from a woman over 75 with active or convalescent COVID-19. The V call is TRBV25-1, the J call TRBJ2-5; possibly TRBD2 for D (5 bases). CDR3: CASFDGVKETQYF. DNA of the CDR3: TGTGCCAGTTTTGACGGGGTTAAGGAGACCCAGTACTTC.